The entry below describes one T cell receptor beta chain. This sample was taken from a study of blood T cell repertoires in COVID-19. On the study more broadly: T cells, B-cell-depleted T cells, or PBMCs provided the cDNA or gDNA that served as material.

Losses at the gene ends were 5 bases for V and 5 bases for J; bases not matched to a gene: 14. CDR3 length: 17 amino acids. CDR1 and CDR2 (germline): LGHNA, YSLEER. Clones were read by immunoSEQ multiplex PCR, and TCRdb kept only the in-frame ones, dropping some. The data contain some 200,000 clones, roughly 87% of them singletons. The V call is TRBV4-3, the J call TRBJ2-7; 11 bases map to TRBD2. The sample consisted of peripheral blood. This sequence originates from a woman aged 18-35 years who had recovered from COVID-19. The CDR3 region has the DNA TGCGCCAGCAGCTACACTAGCGGGAGCGGATCTCCCCACGAGCAGTACTTC. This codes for CASSYTSGSGSPHEQYF.